These T cell receptor beta chains were read from a single sample in a study of human T cells and chemical hapten exposure. TCRdb ran MiXCR on the RACE reads and lists one entry per CDR3 protein. In the table there are about 99,000 distinct CDR3 sequences, 9.5% to 15% of which are singletons. Here the sequenced sample was whole blood, taken in connection with sensitization to the hapten diphenylcyclopropenone (DPC). These receptors all come from a woman aged 40 to 50 with alopecia areata. Some clones in this sample may be carry-over from other donors' samples. Each CDR3 is given with its conserved first and last residue. The D gene is left open where the match is weak. Only part of the rows carry a size: once, few, many, or a class if the clone is expanded.

>.|TRBV7-4|TRBJ2-5|.
TGTGCCAGCAGCATTAGGACTGGGCGGCGCACCCAGTACTTC
CASSIRTGRRTQYF
>.|TRBV29-1|TRBJ2-1|TRBD1
TGCAGCGTTGAGCGGACAGGATACAATGAGCAGTTCTTC
CSVERTGYNEQFF
>few|TRBV7-2|TRBJ2-5|TRBD2
TGTGCCAGCAGCCTTCTCGGGACTAGCGGGCAAGAGACCCAGTACTTC
CASSLLGTSGQETQYF
>.|TRBV20-1|TRBJ2-7|TRBD2
TGCAGTGCTGCCGGGACTAGCGGGAGGCTGGGGGCCTACGAGCAGTACTTC
CSAAGTSGRLGAYEQYF
>.|TRBV9|TRBJ2-1|.
TGTGCCAGCAGCCCCTCGGGCTCCTACAATGAGCAGTTCTTC
CASSPSGSYNEQFF
>.|TRBV2|TRBJ2-7|TRBD2
TGTGCCAGCAGTGTCCCCCATAGCGGGAGGGCCTTTGGAGACGAGCAGTACTTC
CASSVPHSGRAFGDEQYF
>few|TRBV7-2|TRBJ2-3|TRBD2
TGTGCCAGCAGCTTAGCGGGGACTAGCGGCGATACGCAGTATTTT
CASSLAGTSGDTQYF
>.|TRBV7-8|TRBJ2-2|.
TGTGCCAGCAGCTTGCCCATTGCAGACAGCCCCATTAACACCGGGGAGCTGTTTTTT
CASSLPIADSPINTGELFF
>few|TRBV5-1|TRBJ2-7|TRBD1
TGCGCCAGCAGCTTGGTGGTGACAGGGGGGTACGAGCAGTACTTC
CASSLVVTGGYEQYF
>.|TRBV7-6|TRBJ2-5|TRBD1
TGTGCCAGCAGCATGTTCGGGACAGAGATTCAAGAGACCCAGTACTTC
CASSMFGTEIQETQYF
>few|TRBV5-1|TRBJ2-5|.
TGCGCCAGCAGCTTGGGAAACCAAGAGACCCAGTACTTC
CASSLGNQETQYF
>few|TRBV5-1|TRBJ2-5|TRBD1
TGCGCCAGCAGCGCGGGACAGGGGAAAGAGACCCAGTACTTC
CASSAGQGKETQYF
>.|TRBV19|TRBJ2-5|TRBD1
TGTGCCAGTAGCCGATTCGGACAGGGGGCAGGAGAGACCCAGTACTTC
CASSRFGQGAGETQYF
>many|TRBV2|TRBJ2-5|.
TGTGCCAGCGGGTCTCTGGGTGAGACCCAGTACTTC
CASGSLGETQYF
>few|TRBV6-6|TRBJ2-7|.
TGTGCCAGCAGTTACTTAGTGGTCGGGTCCTACGAGCAGTACTTC
CASSYLVVGSYEQYF
>.|TRBV9|TRBJ2-1|.
TGTGCCAGCAGCGTAGGGGCTAGCGAACACAATGAGCAGTTCTTC
CASSVGASEHNEQFF
>many|TRBV7-6|TRBJ1-1|.
TGTGCCAGCAGCTTAGGCAACAGGGCGAACACTGAAGCTTTCTTT
CASSLGNRANTEAFF
>many|TRBV9|TRBJ2-2|TRBD1
TGTGCCAGCAGCGTAGGGACAGGGGCCGGGGAGCTGTTTTTT
CASSVGTGAGELFF
>few|TRBV5-6|TRBJ1-5|.
TGTGCCAGCAGCTTGCAACAGAACAATCAGCCCCAGCATTTT
CASSLQQNNQPQHF
>many|TRBV21-1|TRBJ2-7|.
TGTGCCAGCAGTCAAGCGGCCTACGAGCAGTACTTC
CASSQAAYEQYF
>few|TRBV5-1|TRBJ2-5|.
TGCGCCAGCAGCCCTTACATGCCCCAAGAGACCCAGTACTTC
CASSPYMPQETQYF
>.|TRBV12-3/TRBV12-4|TRBJ2-6|.
TGTGCCAGCAGTTTCACCCGGACAGCTGGGGCCAACGTCCTGACTTTC
CASSFTRTAGANVLTF
>.|TRBV15|TRBJ2-5|TRBD2
TGTGCCACCAGCAGAGATGGGGTAGCGGGAGGAGAGACCCAGTACTTC
CATSRDGVAGGETQYF
>.|TRBV6-6|TRBJ2-5|.
TGTGCCAGCAGTTACTCGCGGGTCAAGCAAGAGACCCAGTACTTC
CASSYSRVKQETQYF